Listed below are T cell receptor beta chains from one sample, sequenced in a study of shared clonotypes between healthy human individuals. TCRdb's table, derived via immunoSEQ multiplex PCR, lists solely in-frame clones and lacks some. The data contain around 2.1 million clones, 90% to 97% of them singletons. Input material: naive CD4+ T cells sorted from blood. The receptors here all came from a man aged 18 to 29 in good health. CDR3s include the opening cysteine and the closing phenylalanine or tryptophan. The order of the fields is V gene, D gene, J gene, clone size, CDR3 length, CDR3 DNA, CDR3 protein. The D gene is left open where the match is weak. Not all rows give a size; the values are once, few, many and, for expanded clones, a class.

v_gene: TRBV5-1; d_gene: TRBD1; j_gene: TRBJ1-2; abundance: NA; len: 13; CDR3nt: TGCGCCAGCAGCCTTACAGGGGGCAGGGGCTACACCTTC; CDR3aa: CASSLTGGRGYTF
v_gene: TRBV27; d_gene: TRBD1; j_gene: TRBJ1-2; abundance: NA; len: 12; CDR3nt: TGTGCCAGCAGTTCGACAGGGAATGGCTACACCTTC; CDR3aa: CASSSTGNGYTF
v_gene: TRBV10-2; d_gene: TRBD1; j_gene: TRBJ1-6; abundance: NA; len: 16; CDR3nt: TGCGCCAGCACCCACGTGGGACAGGCTTATAATTCACCCCTCCACTTT; CDR3aa: CASTHVGQAYNSPLHF
v_gene: TRBV9; d_gene: NA; j_gene: TRBJ2-5; abundance: once; len: 15; CDR3nt: TGTGCCAGCAGCGTAGGGGGTAACCCTCAAGAGACCCAGTACTTC; CDR3aa: CASSVGGNPQETQYF
v_gene: TRBV19; d_gene: NA; j_gene: TRBJ1-5; abundance: NA; len: 12; CDR3nt: TGTGCCAGTGGTAAGGGCAATCAGCCCCAGCATTTT; CDR3aa: CASGKGNQPQHF
v_gene: TRBV5-1; d_gene: NA; j_gene: TRBJ1-1; abundance: NA; len: 14; CDR3nt: TGCGCCAGCAGCTTACAAGAGGGTGACACTGAAGCTTTCTTT; CDR3aa: CASSLQEGDTEAFF
v_gene: TRBV19; d_gene: NA; j_gene: TRBJ1-5; abundance: once; len: 16; CDR3nt: TGTGCCAGTAGTCAAGGGGTATATAGTAGCAATCAGCCCCAGCATTTT; CDR3aa: CASSQGVYSSNQPQHF
v_gene: TRBV6-6; d_gene: TRBD1; j_gene: TRBJ2-2; abundance: NA; len: 16; CDR3nt: TGTGCCAGCAGTTACCCCGGACAGGGCGGCACCGGGGAGCTGTTTTTT; CDR3aa: CASSYPGQGGTGELFF
v_gene: TRBV7-9; d_gene: NA; j_gene: TRBJ1-1; abundance: NA; len: 16; CDR3nt: TGTGCCAGCAGCTCTTGGACGGCGGCAGCGAACACTGAAGCTTTCTTT; CDR3aa: CASSSWTAAANTEAFF
v_gene: TRBV10-3; d_gene: NA; j_gene: TRBJ2-1; abundance: NA; len: 15; CDR3nt: TGTGCCACCGCCCCCTACGTCCGGGACTACAATGAGCAGTTCTTC; CDR3aa: CATAPYVRDYNEQFF
v_gene: TRBV4-3; d_gene: TRBD2; j_gene: TRBJ2-3; abundance: NA; len: 16; CDR3nt: TGCGCCAGCAGCCAAGACCCTAGCGGGAGCACAGATACGCAGTATTTT; CDR3aa: CASSQDPSGSTDTQYF
v_gene: TRBV5-4; d_gene: NA; j_gene: TRBJ2-2; abundance: NA; len: 16; CDR3nt: TGTGCCAGCAGCATAGGCAGGGGGGCGAACACCGGGGAGCTGTTTTTT; CDR3aa: CASSIGRGANTGELFF
v_gene: TRBV28; d_gene: NA; j_gene: TRBJ1-4; abundance: NA; len: 16; CDR3nt: NA; CDR3aa: CASSSSRGTGGEKLFF
v_gene: TRBV7-9; d_gene: TRBD2; j_gene: TRBJ2-7; abundance: NA; len: 15; CDR3nt: TGTGCCAGCAGCTCGATTAGCGGGAGCTCCTACGAGCAGTACTTC; CDR3aa: CASSSISGSSYEQYF
v_gene: TRBV18; d_gene: NA; j_gene: TRBJ2-7; abundance: NA; len: 12; CDR3nt: TGTGCCAGCTCCCGTCTTGGGGGGGAGCAGTACTTC; CDR3aa: CASSRLGGEQYF
v_gene: TRBV7-2; d_gene: TRBD2; j_gene: TRBJ2-5; abundance: NA; len: 13; CDR3nt: TGTGCCAGCAGCTGGACTAGTTTAGAGACCCAGTACTTC; CDR3aa: CASSWTSLETQYF
v_gene: TRBV12-2; d_gene: NA; j_gene: TRBJ2-7; abundance: NA; len: 15; CDR3nt: TGTGCAAGTCGCTTAGGGACTAGCGACTCCTACGAGCAGTACTTC; CDR3aa: CASRLGTSDSYEQYF
v_gene: TRBV5-8; d_gene: NA; j_gene: TRBJ2-4; abundance: NA; len: 18; CDR3nt: TGTGCCAGCAGTCACAGCAATAAGGGGTCGGTAACCAAAAACATTCAGTACTTC; CDR3aa: CASSHSNKGSVTKNIQYF
v_gene: TRBV2; d_gene: NA; j_gene: TRBJ2-7; abundance: NA; len: 14; CDR3nt: TGTGCCAGCAGTGAGCGGCGGGGATCCTACGAGCAGTACTTC; CDR3aa: CASSERRGSYEQYF
v_gene: TRBV6-6; d_gene: NA; j_gene: TRBJ2-1; abundance: NA; len: 12; CDR3nt: TGTGCCAGCAGCCGTGACTACAATGAGCAGTTCTTC; CDR3aa: CASSRDYNEQFF
v_gene: TRBV5-1; d_gene: NA; j_gene: TRBJ1-1; abundance: NA; len: 14; CDR3nt: TGCGCCAGCAGCTTGGGCCAGATGAACACTGAAGCTTTCTTT; CDR3aa: CASSLGQMNTEAFF
v_gene: TRBV10-2; d_gene: NA; j_gene: TRBJ1-5; abundance: once; len: 12; CDR3nt: TGCGCCAGCAGTGATTGGGATCAGCCCCAGCATTTT; CDR3aa: CASSDWDQPQHF
v_gene: TRBV7-2; d_gene: NA; j_gene: TRBJ2-1; abundance: NA; len: 13; CDR3nt: TGTGCCAGCAGCTTGGGTTCCTACAATGAGCAGTTCTTC; CDR3aa: CASSLGSYNEQFF
v_gene: TRBV6-5; d_gene: NA; j_gene: TRBJ2-7; abundance: NA; len: 15; CDR3nt: TGTGCCAGCAGTCGACCCGGGCCCCAAGGGTACGAGCAGTACTTC; CDR3aa: CASSRPGPQGYEQYF
v_gene: TRBV5-6; d_gene: TRBD1; j_gene: TRBJ1-3; abundance: NA; len: 15; CDR3nt: TGTGCCAGCAGCAGGGACAGCTACTCTGGAAACACCATATATTTT; CDR3aa: CASSRDSYSGNTIYF
v_gene: TRBV6-5; d_gene: NA; j_gene: TRBJ1-2; abundance: NA; len: 15; CDR3nt: TGTGCCAGCAGACAACTCGGGGGGAGTAAGGATGGCTACACCTTC; CDR3aa: CASRQLGGSKDGYTF
v_gene: TRBV6-1; d_gene: NA; j_gene: TRBJ2-3; abundance: NA; len: 12; CDR3nt: TGTGCCAGCAGTGAAGTCGCAAATACGCAGTATTTT; CDR3aa: CASSEVANTQYF
v_gene: TRBV10-3; d_gene: NA; j_gene: TRBJ1-4; abundance: NA; len: 15; CDR3nt: TGTGCCATCAGTGAGTCGGGGGTCGCTAATGAAAAACTGTTTTTT; CDR3aa: CAISESGVANEKLFF
v_gene: TRBV5-1; d_gene: NA; j_gene: TRBJ2-7; abundance: NA; len: 13; CDR3nt: TGCGCCAGCAGCATTCCGGGCTACTACGAGCAGTACTTC; CDR3aa: CASSIPGYYEQYF
v_gene: TRBV19; d_gene: NA; j_gene: TRBJ1-5; abundance: NA; len: 14; CDR3nt: TGTGCCAGTAGTATTTCTCAGGTTAATCAGCCCCAGCATTTT; CDR3aa: CASSISQVNQPQHF
v_gene: TRBV6-1; d_gene: NA; j_gene: TRBJ2-3; abundance: NA; len: 15; CDR3nt: TGTGCCAGCAGCACAGGTCGTTTCGTCACAGATACGCAGTATTTT; CDR3aa: CASSTGRFVTDTQYF
v_gene: TRBV2; d_gene: TRBD1; j_gene: TRBJ1-4; abundance: NA; len: 13; CDR3nt: TGTGCCAGCAAGACAGGGCTCCGTGAAAAACTGTTTTTT; CDR3aa: CASKTGLREKLFF
v_gene: TRBV11-3; d_gene: NA; j_gene: TRBJ2-2; abundance: few; len: 12; CDR3nt: TGTGCCAGCAGCCAAAACACCGGGGAGCTGTTTTTT; CDR3aa: CASSQNTGELFF
v_gene: TRBV30; d_gene: NA; j_gene: TRBJ2-7; abundance: NA; len: 15; CDR3nt: TGTGCCTGGAGTCCCTGGGAGGGGGTATCCTACGAGCAGTACTTC; CDR3aa: CAWSPWEGVSYEQYF
v_gene: TRBV5-1; d_gene: NA; j_gene: TRBJ1-1; abundance: NA; len: 13; CDR3nt: TGCGCCAGCAGCTCAACCTTGAACACTGAAGCTTTCTTT; CDR3aa: CASSSTLNTEAFF
v_gene: TRBV5-4; d_gene: TRBD1; j_gene: TRBJ1-4; abundance: NA; len: 20; CDR3nt: TGTGCCAGCAGCTTTAAAAGGGACAGGGGCGCGAAGGGGTTTAATGAAAAACTGTTTTTT; CDR3aa: CASSFKRDRGAKGFNEKLFF
v_gene: TRBV2; d_gene: NA; j_gene: TRBJ2-3; abundance: NA; len: 13; CDR3nt: TGTGCCAGCAGTGAACTCCTTGGGGGTACGCAGTATTTT; CDR3aa: CASSELLGGTQYF
v_gene: TRBV5-8; d_gene: NA; j_gene: TRBJ1-1; abundance: NA; len: 16; CDR3nt: TGTGCCAGCAGCTTGTATGACGGGACATTGAACACTGAAGCTTTCTTT; CDR3aa: CASSLYDGTLNTEAFF
v_gene: TRBV30; d_gene: NA; j_gene: TRBJ1-6; abundance: NA; len: 13; CDR3nt: TGTGCCTGGAGTGCCCGGACGGATTCACCCCTCCACTTT; CDR3aa: CAWSARTDSPLHF
v_gene: TRBV6-6; d_gene: NA; j_gene: TRBJ2-2; abundance: NA; len: 14; CDR3nt: TGTGCCAGCAGTTACACACGGGACACCGGGGAGCTGTTTTTT; CDR3aa: CASSYTRDTGELFF
v_gene: TRBV6-5; d_gene: NA; j_gene: TRBJ1-2; abundance: NA; len: 11; CDR3nt: TGTGCCAGTCGGGGGGCGTTTGGCTACACCTTC; CDR3aa: CASRGAFGYTF